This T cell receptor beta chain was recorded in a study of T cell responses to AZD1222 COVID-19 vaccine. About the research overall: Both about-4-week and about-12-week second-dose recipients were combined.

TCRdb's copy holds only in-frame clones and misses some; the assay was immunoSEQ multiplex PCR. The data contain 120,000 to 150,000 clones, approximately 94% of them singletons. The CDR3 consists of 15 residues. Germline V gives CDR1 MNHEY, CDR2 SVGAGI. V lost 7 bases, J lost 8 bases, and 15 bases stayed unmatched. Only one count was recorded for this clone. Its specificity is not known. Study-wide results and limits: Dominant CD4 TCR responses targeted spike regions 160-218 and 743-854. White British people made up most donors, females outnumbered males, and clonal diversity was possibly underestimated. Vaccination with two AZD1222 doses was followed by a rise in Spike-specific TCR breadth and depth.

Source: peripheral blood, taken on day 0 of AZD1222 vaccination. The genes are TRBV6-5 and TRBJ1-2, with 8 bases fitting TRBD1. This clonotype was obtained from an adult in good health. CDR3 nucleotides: TGTGCCAGCAATCCACAGACAGGGGCTGTGGGCGGCTACACCTTC. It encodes CASNPQTGAVGGYTF.